One sample yielded the 10 T cell receptor beta chains listed below, sequenced in a study of shared clonotypes between healthy human individuals. Clones were sequenced by immunoSEQ multiplex PCR, and TCRdb holds only the in-frame ones, with some missing. This table holds just over 2,000,000 clones, 85% to 95% found once. The sequenced sample consisted of naive CD4+ T cells sorted from blood. Described subset: CD45RA+ positively selected. These receptors all stem from a man between 18 and 35 years old in good health.

A note on this clone: Other DNA sequences in this specimen translate into the identical CDR3. The chain carries TRBV7-9 and TRBJ2-3, with D tentatively TRBD2 (5 bases). The V end lost 2 bases, the J end lost 0 bases, and 9 bases lay between the germline ends. Germline loops: CDR1 SEHNR, CDR2 FQNEAQ (reference sequence). The CDR3 runs to 15 residues. CDR3 nucleotide sequence: TGTGCCAGCAGCTTACTAGCAACTAGCACAGATACGCAGTATTTT. Translating gives CASSLLATSTDTQYF.

This chain joins TRBV27 and TRBJ1-2; 12 bases line up with TRBD1. Germline lookup yields CDR1 MNHEY and CDR2 SMNVEV (reference sequence). The CDR3 extends over 15 amino acids. Unmatched junction bases numbered 8, after V lost 4 bases and J lost 8 bases. DNA for the CDR3: TGTGCCAGCAGTTCCGCGGGACAGGGGGCGCGGGGCTACACCTTC. Its protein product is CASSSAGQGARGYTF.

V usage is TRBV7-2 and J usage is TRBJ1-2; D call uncertain. The ends were cut back, 2 bases at V and 6 bases at J, with 10 bases in the middle. Germline V lookup: CDR1 SGHTA, CDR2 FQGNSA. The CDR3 extends over 13 amino acids. The CDR3 DNA is TGTGCCAGCAGCTTAAAACAGACCCATGGCTACACCTTC. Its protein is CASSLKQTHGYTF.

The sample holds one count of this clone. V and J are TRBV7-2 and TRBJ2-7; TRBD2 agrees at 10 bases. CDR1 SGHTA and CDR2 FQGNSA come from the germline V gene. V was clipped by 1 base and J by 3 bases; unmatched bases: 9. This CDR3 has 17 amino acids. The CDR3 region has the DNA TGTGCCAGCAGCTTAGTGGGAGGGGCTAGCGGGAGCTACGAGCAGTACTTC. Protein sequence: CASSLVGGASGSYEQYF.

The V and J genes are TRBV5-4 and TRBJ1-4; TRBD1 matches 11 bases. V trimming: 4 bases; J trimming: 5 bases; junction bases outside the gene matches: 10. Germline lookup yields CDR1 SGHNT and CDR2 YYREEE (reference sequence). There are 17 residues in the CDR3. The CDR3 spells CASSGGQGGFGNEKLFF. The CDR3 DNA reads as TGTGCCAGCAGCGGGGGACAGGGGGGTTTCGGAAATGAAAAACTGTTTTTT.

The chain recombines TRBV7-2 with TRBJ2-3; 13 bases are a match to TRBD2. This CDR3 has 17 residues. Trimming removed 3 bases from V and 8 bases from J; junction bases left unmatched: 11. Germline V lookup: CDR1 SGHTA, CDR2 FQGNSA. The CDR3 DNA is TGTGCCAGCAGCTTCCTTTGGACTAGCGGGAGTCCCGGTACGCAGTATTTT. Translating gives CASSFLWTSGSPGTQYF.

The V and J genes are TRBV12-2 and TRBJ1-5; the table's D call TRBD1 went unverified against the DNA. TRBV12-2 is given as a pseudogene. The CDR3 is 18 amino acids. The CDR3 loop is CASRTGQFPRVSNQPQHF. CDR3 nucleotides: TGTGCAAGTCGCACCGGACAGTTCCCGCGGGTTAGCAATCAGCCCCAGCATTTT.

V gene TRBV5-4 combines with J gene TRBJ1-6, with D uncertain. Germline V CDR1 and CDR2: SGHNT, YYREEE (reference sequence). The V end lost 3 bases, the J end lost 0 bases, and 13 bases lay between the germline ends. The CDR3 is made up of 17 amino acids. CDR3 protein: CASSSFPKGSYNSPLHF. Here the CDR3 DNA reads TGTGCCAGCAGCTCATTCCCGAAGGGCTCCTATAATTCACCCCTCCACTTT.

The V and J genes are TRBV4-1 and TRBJ2-1; 9 nucleotides match TRBD2. V shed 3 bases, J shed 7 bases, and the junction held 10 bases outside the gene matches. This CDR3 is built from 16 residues. CDR1 MGHRA and CDR2 YSYEKL come from the germline V gene. CDR3 nucleotide sequence: TGCGCCAGCAGCCAGTTTCCGGGACTAGCTTGGAATGAGCAGTTCTTC. Residues: CASSQFPGLAWNEQFF.

Note on this clone: Different DNA sequences within this sample yield the same CDR3. The chain's CDR3 is CASSLGLAETQYF. In DNA, the CDR3 is TGCGCCAGCAGCTTGGGCCTAGCGGAGACCCAGTACTTC. V gene TRBV5-1 combines with J gene TRBJ2-5, with a weak D call TRBD2 (6 bases). CDR1 and CDR2 from the germline V gene are SGHRS and YFSETQ. This CDR3 is 13 amino acids long. Trimming cost V 0 bases and J 5 bases, with 8 bases left between them.